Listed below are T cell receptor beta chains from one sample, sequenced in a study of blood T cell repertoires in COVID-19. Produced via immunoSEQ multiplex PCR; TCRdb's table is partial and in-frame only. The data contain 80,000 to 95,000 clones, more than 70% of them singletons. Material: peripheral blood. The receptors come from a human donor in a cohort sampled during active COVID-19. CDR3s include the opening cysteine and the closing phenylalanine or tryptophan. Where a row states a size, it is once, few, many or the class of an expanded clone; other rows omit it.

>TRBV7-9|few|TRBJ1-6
CASSLGQGFYNSPLHF
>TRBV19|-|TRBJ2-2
CAAEGGTGELFF
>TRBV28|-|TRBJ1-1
CASGIGTGGREAFF
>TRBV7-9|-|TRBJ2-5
CASSGGAEGETQYF
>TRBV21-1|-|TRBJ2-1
CASSKEGRAYEQFF
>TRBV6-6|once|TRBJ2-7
CASSPPGQGAYEQYF
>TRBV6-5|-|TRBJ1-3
CASSTSRGSGNTIYF
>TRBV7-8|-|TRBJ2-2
CASSSREAGELFF
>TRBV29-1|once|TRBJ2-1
CSSGGGGTYNEQFF
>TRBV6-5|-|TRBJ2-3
CASSSSVPLATDTQYF
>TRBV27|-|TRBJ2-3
CASSLGGGGTDTQYF
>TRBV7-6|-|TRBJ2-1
CASTPSGGGSYNEQFF
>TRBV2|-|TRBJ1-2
CASSESQGAFGYTF
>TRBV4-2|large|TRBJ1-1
CASSQEVRAGGGTEAFF
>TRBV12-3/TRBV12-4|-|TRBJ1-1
CASSLGGNTEAFF
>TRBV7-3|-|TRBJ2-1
CASSSSGGANEQFF
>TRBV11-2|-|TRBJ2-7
CASSQRLAGVGYEQYF
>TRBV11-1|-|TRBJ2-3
CASSLVGRISTDTQYF
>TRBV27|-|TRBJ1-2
CASTQWTGGAGNGYTF
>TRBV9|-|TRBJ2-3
CASSVGVAGGLSTDTQYF
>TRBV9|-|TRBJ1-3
CASSVDGISGNTIYF
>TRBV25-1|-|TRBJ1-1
CASSEETGPLNTEAFF
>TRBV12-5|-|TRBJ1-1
CASGPSGVLTGTEAFF
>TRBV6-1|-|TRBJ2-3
CASSDPLGTTDTQYF
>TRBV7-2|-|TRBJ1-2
CASSLGQQGRYGYTF
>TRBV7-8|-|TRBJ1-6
CASSELGDSNSPLHF
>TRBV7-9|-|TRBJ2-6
CASNPGTGRGANVLTF
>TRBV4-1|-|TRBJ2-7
CASSHRGTHSSYEQYF
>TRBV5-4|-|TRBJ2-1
CASRPERDREQFF
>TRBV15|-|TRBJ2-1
CATSRDIPDRVDEQFF
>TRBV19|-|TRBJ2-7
CASGQGPTYEQYF
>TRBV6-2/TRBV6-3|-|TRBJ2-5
CASSPWLAGARETQYF
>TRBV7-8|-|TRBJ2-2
CASRTGTPNTGELFF
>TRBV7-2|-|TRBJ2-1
CASSSDRSYNEQFF
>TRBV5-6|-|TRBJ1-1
CASSRNAAPRHAEAFF
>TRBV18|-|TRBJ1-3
CASSPQFSGNTIYF
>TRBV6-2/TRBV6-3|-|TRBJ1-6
CASSYDGGSYNSPLHF
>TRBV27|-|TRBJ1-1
CASSSSHRGITEAFF
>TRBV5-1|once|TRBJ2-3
CASSPLGGTAFTDTQYF
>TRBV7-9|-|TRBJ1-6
CASSPGTANSYNSPLHF
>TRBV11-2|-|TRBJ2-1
CASSPDRGLYNEQFF